The rows below give T cell receptor beta chains drawn from one sample of a study of cytomegalovirus exposure and HLA in healthy donors. The repertoire was sequenced with immunoSEQ multiplex PCR; TCRdb's copy has only in-frame clones and lacks some. This sample has over 120,000 clones, with 65% to 85% found just once. Sequenced: PBMCs. The receptors stem from a man in his fifties in good health and CMV-seronegative. CDR3s include the opening cysteine and the closing phenylalanine or tryptophan. The order of the fields is CDR3 length, J gene, D gene, V gene, clone size, CDR3 DNA, CDR3 protein. The D gene is left open where the match is weak. Where a row states a size, it is once, few, many or the class of an expanded clone; other rows omit it.

13	TRBJ2-5	.	TRBV7-9	.	TGTGCCAGCAGCTTAGTCAGGGCAGAGACCCAGTACTTC	CASSLVRAETQYF
15	TRBJ1-5	TRBD1	TRBV6-5	.	TGTGCCAGCAGTTACCGGCAGGGGGCAAATCAGCCCCAGCATTTT	CASSYRQGANQPQHF
16	TRBJ2-1	TRBD2	TRBV7-9	.	TGTGCCAGCAGCTCCTTTGGGGGGGACTCCTACAATGAGCAGTTCTTC	CASSSFGGDSYNEQFF
13	TRBJ2-3	.	TRBV6-1	.	TGTGCCAGCAGTGAATACGGGGGAGATACGCAGTATTTT	CASSEYGGDTQYF
12	TRBJ1-1	.	TRBV4-2	.	TGTGCCAGCAGCCAAGATGGCGGGGGAGCTTTCTTT	CASSQDGGGAFF
13	TRBJ1-4	TRBD1	TRBV5-1	.	TGCGCCAGCAGCGGACAGGGGGATGAAAAACTGTTTTTT	CASSGQGDEKLFF
14	TRBJ1-2	.	TRBV28	.	TGTGCCAGCAGGCCATTAGCAAATAACTATGGCTACACCTTC	CASRPLANNYGYTF
17	TRBJ2-3	TRBD2	TRBV27	.	TGTGCCAGCAGTTCGCCCGGACTAGCGGGGGGCACAGATACGCAGTATTTT	CASSSPGLAGGTDTQYF
12	TRBJ2-7	TRBD2	TRBV25-1	.	TGTGCCAGCTATAGCGGGAGGGGCGAGCAGTACTTC	CASYSGRGEQYF
14	TRBJ1-6	TRBD1	TRBV5-1	.	TGCGCCAGCAGCAGACAGGGCTTGGATTCACCCCTCCACTTT	CASSRQGLDSPLHF
14	TRBJ2-7	TRBD2	TRBV7-8	few	TGTGCCAGCAGCGACCGGGACTATGGCTCCGAGCAGTACTTC	CASSDRDYGSEQYF
14	TRBJ1-6	.	TRBV12-5	.	TGTGCTAGTGGCGCGGGGGACTATAATTCACCCCTCCACTTT	CASGAGDYNSPLHF
19	TRBJ2-3	.	TRBV7-3	.	TGTGCCAGCAGCTTAAGGGGGCCCCCCCCGCCCTATACATCAGATACGCAGTATTTT	CASSLRGPPPPYTSDTQYF
15	TRBJ2-3	TRBD2	TRBV9	.	TGTGCCAGCAGCTTTGGACTAGCGGGGGGCGATACGCAGTATTTT	CASSFGLAGGDTQYF
15	TRBJ2-5	TRBD1	TRBV6-5	.	TGTGCCAGCAGTGCATATTTGACAGGGAAAGAGACCCAGTACTTC	CASSAYLTGKETQYF
15	TRBJ2-7	TRBD1	TRBV25-1	.	TGTGCCAGCAGTGAAGGACAGGGCGGACGTTACGAGCAGTACTTC	CASSEGQGGRYEQYF
15	TRBJ1-2	.	TRBV18	.	TGTGCCAGCTCACCTGGGGCAGGGAACGACTATGGCTACACCTTC	CASSPGAGNDYGYTF
13	TRBJ2-7	TRBD1	TRBV6-5	few	TGTGCCAGCAGGAGGACAGGGCTCTACGAGCAGTACTTC	CASRRTGLYEQYF
12	TRBJ2-7	TRBD1	TRBV5-4	.	TGTGCCAGCGGTGACAGGGACTACGAGCAGTACTTC	CASGDRDYEQYF
16	TRBJ2-5	.	TRBV5-6	few	TGTGCCAGCAGCTGGAAATTATCAGGGGTCCAAGAGACCCAGTACTTC	CASSWKLSGVQETQYF
15	TRBJ1-5	.	TRBV6-1	.	TGTGCCAGCAGTGAAGACAGGACCCCCGCCCAGCCCCAGCATTTT	CASSEDRTPAQPQHF
15	TRBJ2-7	TRBD1	TRBV15	few	TGTGCCACCAGCAGACGGGACAGAACTGCCCCCGAGCAGTACTTC	CATSRRDRTAPEQYF
15	TRBJ1-1	TRBD1	TRBV6-5	.	TGTGCCAGCAGTTACTCCGAGACAGGGGACACTGAAGCTTTCTTT	CASSYSETGDTEAFF
20	TRBJ2-5	TRBD2	TRBV10-3	once	TGTGCCATCAGTGAGTCGGGACTGGGACTAGCGGGAGGGTATCAAGAGACCCAGTACTTC	CAISESGLGLAGGYQETQYF
14	TRBJ1-1	.	TRBV19	.	TGTGCCAGTAGTCCCAACTCCTTGAACACTGAAGCTTTCTTT	CASSPNSLNTEAFF
14	TRBJ1-2	TRBD1	TRBV2	.	TGTGCCAGCAGTGGGGGGGACAGGGGCGGTGGCTACACCTTC	CASSGGDRGGGYTF
14	TRBJ1-5	TRBD1	TRBV6-4	.	TGTGCCAGCAGTGACACGGACAGGGGCCAGCCCCAGCATTTT	CASSDTDRGQPQHF
15	TRBJ2-7	TRBD1	TRBV18	.	TGTGCCAGCTCACCTGGGACAGGGGGCTTCACTGAGCAGTACTTC	CASSPGTGGFTEQYF
16	TRBJ2-7	.	TRBV28	once	TGTGCCAGCAGCTCTACTGGACAAAGTTTTACCTACGAGCAGTACTTC	CASSSTGQSFTYEQYF
15	TRBJ1-1	.	TRBV11-2	.	TGTGCCAGCAGACCCCAGACAGGCAGGGCCACTGAAGCTTTCTTT	CASRPQTGRATEAFF
15	TRBJ2-7	TRBD2	TRBV4-1	few	TGCGCCAGCAGCCAGTACGGGACTACCTCCTACGAGCAGTACTTC	CASSQYGTTSYEQYF
15	TRBJ2-7	TRBD2	TRBV7-9	.	TGTGCCAGCAGCCCTCAACTAGCGGGGGTCTACGAGCAGTACTTC	CASSPQLAGVYEQYF
15	TRBJ2-2	TRBD1	TRBV10-1	.	TGCGCCAGCAGTAGGACAGGGGACGACACCGGGGAGCTGTTTTTT	CASSRTGDDTGELFF
17	TRBJ2-6	TRBD1	TRBV7-8	.	TGTGCCAGCAGCTTTCAGACAGGGGAATCTGGGGCCAGCGTCCTGACTTTC	CASSFQTGESGASVLTF
16	TRBJ1-5	TRBD1	TRBV7-2	.	TGTGCCAGCAGCTTAGAGGCAGGGGGCATGGGTCAGCCCCAGCATTTT	CASSLEAGGMGQPQHF
11	TRBJ1-1	.	TRBV2	.	TGTGCCAGCAGTGTGAGGGAGACAGCTTTCTTT	CASSVRETAFF
14	TRBJ1-2	.	TRBV25-1	.	TGTGCCAGCAGTGAATTTCCGGGGTTAGGTGGCTACACCTTC	CASSEFPGLGGYTF
14	TRBJ2-1	TRBD2	TRBV5-1	.	TGCGCCAGCAGCTTGGGACTAGCGGTGGTGGAGCAGTTCTTC	CASSLGLAVVEQFF
16	TRBJ1-2	.	TRBV6-1	.	TGTGCCAGCAGTGAATCTACAGGAGACGCTAACTATGGCTACACCTTC	CASSESTGDANYGYTF
13	TRBJ1-2	.	TRBV2	.	TGTGCCAGCAGCGAAGAGGTACAGGGCGGCTACACCTTC	CASSEEVQGGYTF
13	TRBJ1-1	.	TRBV2	.	TGTGCCAGCACCGGAGCGGCGAACACTGAAGCTTTCTTT	CASTGAANTEAFF
16	TRBJ2-3	.	TRBV5-1	.	TGCGCCAGCAGCTTGGGTCGGGGTATTTGGACAGATACGCAGTATTTT	CASSLGRGIWTDTQYF
15	TRBJ1-1	.	TRBV5-4	many	TGTGCCAGCAGCCAACCTGGAACGGGATTCACTGAAGCTTTCTTT	CASSQPGTGFTEAFF
13	TRBJ1-1	.	TRBV28	.	TGTGCCAGCAGTTTATTGGACACAGCAGGAGCTTTCTTT	CASSLLDTAGAFF
17	TRBJ2-1	TRBD2	TRBV7-6	.	TGTGCCAGCAGCTCGGGGACTAGCGGGAGGGGATACAATGAGCAGTTCTTC	CASSSGTSGRGYNEQFF
17	TRBJ2-4	.	TRBV4-2	few	TGTGCCAGCAGCCAAGAAACGGCCAACCGAGGACATCTTGTTCAGTACTTC	CASSQETANRGHLVQYF
13	TRBJ1-1	TRBD1	TRBV29-1	.	TGCAGCGTTGAGGGACAGGGTAACACTGAAGCTTTCTTT	CSVEGQGNTEAFF
11	TRBJ1-3	.	TRBV2	.	TGTGCCAGCGGAGAGGCGGACACCATATATTTT	CASGEADTIYF
16	TRBJ1-3	.	TRBV6-7	.	TGTGCCAGCAGTTACCGACTCGGGGGCTCTGGAAACACCATATATTTT	CASSYRLGGSGNTIYF
13	TRBJ1-4	.	TRBV27	.	TGTGCCAGCCGTGGTAGGGGGTACGAAAAACTGTTTTTT	CASRGRGYEKLFF
15	TRBJ2-2	.	TRBV7-3	.	TGTGCCAGCAGCTCCATGAGAACTGGCACCGGGGAGCTGTTTTTT	CASSSMRTGTGELFF